This record concerns one T cell receptor (beta chain) sequence. Everyone who took part was about 18 to 90 years old, and they came from about 25 US areas. In the source study's methods: Reference gene primer amplification yielded estimated nucleated cell counts. Sequenced by immunoSEQ multiplex PCR; TCRdb stores in-frame clones only, minus some. The V and J calls and clone size were taken over from that table, and D and trimming were inferred from the DNA. The table lists over 350,000 clones, approximately 90% of them singletons. These data come from a study of blood T cell repertoires in COVID-19. Trimming cost V 4 bases and J 5 bases, with 18 bases left between them. Looked up from germline, CDR1 is SGHDN and CDR2 is FVKESK. This CDR3 has 17 residues.

The receptor was derived from a woman between 45 and 60 years old who had recovered from COVID-19. The chain carries TRBV14 and TRBJ2-6; TRBD1 might be the D (6 bases). Sequenced input: PBMCs or T cells enriched from blood (not recorded which). This chain's CDR3 is CASSPRTDFYWANVLTF. The CDR3 bases are TGTGCCAGCAGCCCTCGGACAGACTTCTACTGGGCCAACGTCCTGACTTTC. The variable domain in full, with the rest retrieved from reference TRBV14 and TRBJ2-6, is EAGVTQFPSHSVIEKGQTVTLRCDPISGHDNLYWYRRVMGKEIKFLLHFVKESKQDESGMPNNRFLAERTGGTYSTLKVQPAELEDSGVYFCASSPRTDFYWANVLTFGAGSRLTVL.